The next 11 T cell receptor beta chains were all read from a single sample in a study of response to subunit inactivated influenza vaccine. A single record per CDR3 protein comes from TCRdb applying MiXCR to the RT-PCR reads. This table holds more than 400,000 distinct CDR3 sequences, approximately 7.8% found once. The material sequenced was PBMCs from blood, taken less than 30 months after vaccination. All receptors come from a man aged 50-75 years who received an inactivated influenza vaccine.

The V gene is TRBV12-3 or TRBV12-4, the J gene TRBJ2-7, with D possibly being TRBD1 or TRBD2 (5 bases each). The CDR3 is made up of 13 amino acids. V was pared by 6 bases and J by 3 bases, with 12 bases between. CDR3 in DNA: TGTGCCAGCAGCGGGGCCTCCTTCTACGAGCAGTACTTC. Protein sequence: CASSGASFYEQYF.

This clonotype was seen just once. The V gene is TRBV5-1, the J gene TRBJ2-3, with D perhaps TRBD2 (6 bases). Trimming removed 4 bases from V and 3 bases from J, with 15 bases in between. Looked up from germline, CDR1 is SGHRS and CDR2 is YFSETQ. This CDR3 spans 15 amino acids. The CDR3, as DNA: TGCGCCAGCAGCCTACAACGGGGGTGGACAGATACGCAGTATTTT. As protein: CASSLQRGWTDTQYF.

This clonotype was seen a few times. The V gene is TRBV5-6, the J gene TRBJ2-3; 7 positions match TRBD1. The CDR3 has 16 amino acids. Trimming removed 4 bases from V and 3 bases from J; junction bases left unmatched: 11. In germline, CDR1 is SGHDT, CDR2 YYEEEE. In nucleotides, the CDR3 is TGTGCCAGCAGCACCTGGGCAGGGGGTCTGACAGATACGCAGTATTTT. It translates to CASSTWAGGLTDTQYF.

This clonotype was seen repeatedly, ten times or more. The CDR3 nucleotides read TGTGCCAGCAGTTCAAGCGGGGGTGTCCCGAACACTGAAGCTTTCTTT. Translation: CASSSSGGVPNTEAFF. V gene TRBV28 combines with J gene TRBJ1-1; D is perhaps TRBD1 (5 bases). The CDR3 is made up of 16 amino acids. Trimming shortened V by 4 bases and J by 1 base, and 16 bases separated the two germline ends. Germline loops: CDR1 MDHEN, CDR2 SYDVKM.

CDR3 in DNA: TGCAGTGCAGCCGGCGGGGGACATCCGAACACCGGGGAGCTGTTTTTT. It translates to CSAAGGGHPNTGELFF. The rearrangement joins TRBV20-1 to TRBJ2-2, with D maybe TRBD2 (7 bases). Germline-derived CDR1 and CDR2 are DFQATT and SNEGSKA (reference sequence). Trimming removed 6 bases at V and 0 bases at J, with 17 bases between. CDR3 length equals 16 residues.

The sample holds a few counts of this clonotype. This rearrangement joins TRBV9 to TRBJ2-3; possibly TRBD1 for D (5 bases). The CDR3 contains 13 residues. Germline V gene sequence: CDR1 SGDLS, CDR2 YYNGEE. V gave up 3 bases and J gave up 4 bases, with 9 bases separating them. CDR3 loop: CASSAHRSDTQYF. The CDR3 bases are TGTGCCAGCAGCGCCCACAGGTCAGATACGCAGTATTTT.

The chain has TRBV27 and TRBJ2-1; 11 bases line up with TRBD2. V trimming: 9 bases; J trimming: 5 bases; junction bases outside the gene matches: 6. Germline V gene data show CDR1 as MNHEY and CDR2 as SMNVEV (reference sequence). The CDR3 covers 14 residues. CDR3 loop: CARGLADANNEQFF. The CDR3 coding sequence is TGTGCCAGGGGACTAGCGGACGCCAACAATGAGCAGTTCTTC.

The chain recombines TRBV3-1 with TRBJ2-1; D is perhaps TRBD1 (6 bases). CDR3 length equals 13 residues. Germline-derived CDR1 and CDR2 are LGHDT and YNNKEL (reference sequence). V gave up 3 bases and J gave up 12 bases, with 15 bases separating them. CDR3 bases: TGTGCCAGCAGCCAGACAGGCTTCGGAGGGCAGTTCTTC. Translated, it gives CASSQTGFGGQFF.

This clonotype showed up just a few times. J is TRBJ2-1 and V is TRBV6-1; 14 nucleotides align to TRBD2. The J segment lost 2 bases and the V segment lost 6 bases, leaving 6 bases of the junction unmatched. The CDR3 has 17 residues. Germline V gene sequence: CDR1 MNHNS, CDR2 SASEGT. The CDR3 reads CASSGLAGGRTYNEQFF. CDR3 DNA: TGTGCCAGCAGCGGACTAGCGGGAGGACGTACCTACAATGAGCAGTTCTTC.

The rearrangement joins TRBV21-1 to TRBJ1-4; the table's D call, TRBD1, was not checked against the DNA. TRBV21-1 is reported as a pseudogene. There are 18 residues in the CDR3. Here the CDR3 DNA reads TGTGCCAGCAGCAATAGGGACAGGAGGCCTGCAACTAATGAAAAACTGTTTTTT. It encodes CASSNRDRRPATNEKLFF.

In its sample, this clonotype was seen many times. The J gene is TRBJ2-3, the V gene TRBV20-1; TRBD2 matches 8 bases. V lost 6 bases and J lost 2; bases outside the gene matches: 4. Germline V gives CDR1 DFQATT, CDR2 SNEGSKA (reference sequence). The CDR3 runs 13 residues. The CDR3 sequence: CSAPGGATDTQYF. DNA for the CDR3: TGCAGTGCCCCCGGGGGGGCCACAGATACGCAGTATTTT.